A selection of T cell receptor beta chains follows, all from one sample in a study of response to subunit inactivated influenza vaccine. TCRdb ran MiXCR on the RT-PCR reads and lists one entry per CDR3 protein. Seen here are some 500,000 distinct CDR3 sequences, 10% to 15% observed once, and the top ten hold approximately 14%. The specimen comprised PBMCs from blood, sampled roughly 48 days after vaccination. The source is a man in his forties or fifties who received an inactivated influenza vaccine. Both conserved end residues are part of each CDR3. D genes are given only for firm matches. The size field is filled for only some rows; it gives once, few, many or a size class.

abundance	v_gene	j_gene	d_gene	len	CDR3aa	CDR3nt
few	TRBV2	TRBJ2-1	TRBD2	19	CASSGTSGERGRPYNEQFF	TGTGCCAGCAGTGGGACTAGCGGGGAGCGCGGAAGACCCTACAATGAGCAGTTCTTC
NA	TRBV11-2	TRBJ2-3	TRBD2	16	CASSFLLAGGTDTQYF	TGTGCCAGCAGCTTTTTACTAGCGGGGGGCACAGATACGCAGTATTTT
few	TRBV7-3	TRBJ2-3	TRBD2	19	CASSLLAGIIPTPTDTQYF	TGTGCCAGCAGCTTGCTAGCGGGGATAATCCCTACCCCCACAGATACGCAGTATTTT
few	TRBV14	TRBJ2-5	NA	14	CASSQVEGGKTQYF	TGTGCCAGCAGCCAAGTTGAAGGGGGAAAGACCCAGTACTTC
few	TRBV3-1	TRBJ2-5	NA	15	CASSQDSLRMETQYF	TGTGCCAGCAGCCAAGATAGTCTCCGTATGGAGACCCAGTACTTC
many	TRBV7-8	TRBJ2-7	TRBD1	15	CASSFLGTGGYEQYF	TGTGCCAGCAGCTTTTTGGGGACAGGGGGATACGAGCAGTACTTC
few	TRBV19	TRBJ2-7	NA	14	CASSITGISYEQYF	TGTGCCAGTAGTATAACGGGAATCTCCTACGAGCAGTACTTC
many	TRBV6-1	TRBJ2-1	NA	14	CASQPRGAYNEQFF	TGTGCCAGCCAACCTCGGGGGGCGTACAATGAGCAGTTCTTC
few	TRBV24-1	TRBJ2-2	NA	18	CATSDLGGRATNTGELFF	TGTGCCACCAGTGATTTGGGGGGTAGGGCAACGAACACCGGGGAGCTGTTTTTT
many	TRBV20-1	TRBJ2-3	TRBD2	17	CSARDPTSGVLRDTQYF	TGCAGTGCTAGAGACCCCACTAGCGGGGTTCTCCGAGATACGCAGTATTTT
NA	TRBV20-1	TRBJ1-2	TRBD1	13	CSANRGTGDGYTF	TGCAGTGCTAACCGCGGGACAGGGGATGGCTACACCTTC
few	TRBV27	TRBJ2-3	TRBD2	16	CASTLLAGGPPDTQYF	TGTGCCAGCACCCTACTAGCGGGAGGGCCCCCAGATACGCAGTATTTT
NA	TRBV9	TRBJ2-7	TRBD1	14	CASSEADRSYEQYF	TGTGCCAGCAGCGAGGCGGACAGGTCCTACGAGCAGTACTTC
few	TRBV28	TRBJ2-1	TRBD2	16	CASSGGWGTSSNEQFF	TGTGCCAGCAGTGGGGGGTGGGGGACTAGCAGCAATGAGCAGTTCTTC
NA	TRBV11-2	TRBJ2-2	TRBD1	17	CASSSRPGTAHTGELFF	TGTGCCAGCAGCTCTAGACCGGGGACAGCCCACACCGGGGAGCTGTTTTTT
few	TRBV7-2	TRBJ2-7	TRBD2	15	CVSSLEPGGPYEQYF	TGTGTCAGCAGCTTAGAGCCGGGAGGGCCCTACGAGCAGTACTTC
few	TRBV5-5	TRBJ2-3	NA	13	CASSLEGAGTQYF	TGTGCCAGCAGCTTGGAAGGGGCCGGGACGCAGTATTTT
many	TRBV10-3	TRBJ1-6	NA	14	CAISGDRGNSPLHF	TGTGCCATCAGTGGGGACCGCGGGAATTCACCCCTCCACTTT